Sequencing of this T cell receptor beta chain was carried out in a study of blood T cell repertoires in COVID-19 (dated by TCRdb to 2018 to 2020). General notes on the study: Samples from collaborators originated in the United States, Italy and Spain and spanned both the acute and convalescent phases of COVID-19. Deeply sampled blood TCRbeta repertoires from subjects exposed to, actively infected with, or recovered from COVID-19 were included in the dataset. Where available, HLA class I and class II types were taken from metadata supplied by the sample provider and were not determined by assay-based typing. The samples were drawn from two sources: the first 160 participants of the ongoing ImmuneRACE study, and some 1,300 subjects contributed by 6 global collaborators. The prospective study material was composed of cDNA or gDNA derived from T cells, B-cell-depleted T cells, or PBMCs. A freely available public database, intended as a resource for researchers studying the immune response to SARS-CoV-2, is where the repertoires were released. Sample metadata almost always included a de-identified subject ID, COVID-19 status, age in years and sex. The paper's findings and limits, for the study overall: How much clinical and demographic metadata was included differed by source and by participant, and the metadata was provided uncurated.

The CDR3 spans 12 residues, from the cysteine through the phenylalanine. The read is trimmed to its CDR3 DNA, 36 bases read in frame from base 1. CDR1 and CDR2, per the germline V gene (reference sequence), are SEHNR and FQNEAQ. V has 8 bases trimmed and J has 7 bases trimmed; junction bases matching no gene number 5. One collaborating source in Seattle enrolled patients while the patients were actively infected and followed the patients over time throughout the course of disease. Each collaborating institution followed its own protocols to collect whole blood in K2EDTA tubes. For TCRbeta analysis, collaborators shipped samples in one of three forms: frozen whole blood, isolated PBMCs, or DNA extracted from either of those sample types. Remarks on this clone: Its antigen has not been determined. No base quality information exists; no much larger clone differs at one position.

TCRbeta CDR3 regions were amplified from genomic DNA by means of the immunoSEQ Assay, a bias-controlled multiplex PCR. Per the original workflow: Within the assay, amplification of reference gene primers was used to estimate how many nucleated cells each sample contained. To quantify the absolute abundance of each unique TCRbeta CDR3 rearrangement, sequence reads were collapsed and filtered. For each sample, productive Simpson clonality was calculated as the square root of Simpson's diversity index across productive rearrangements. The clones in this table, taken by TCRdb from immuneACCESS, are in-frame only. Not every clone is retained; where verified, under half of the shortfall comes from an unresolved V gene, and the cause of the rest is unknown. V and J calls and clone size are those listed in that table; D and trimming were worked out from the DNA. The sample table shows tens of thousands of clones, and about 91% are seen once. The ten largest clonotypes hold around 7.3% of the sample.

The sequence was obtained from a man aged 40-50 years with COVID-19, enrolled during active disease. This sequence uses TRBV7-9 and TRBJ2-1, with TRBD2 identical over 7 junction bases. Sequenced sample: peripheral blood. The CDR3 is CASSPGGNEQFF. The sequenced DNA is TGTGCCAGCTCCCCGGGGGGAAATGAGCAGTTCTTC. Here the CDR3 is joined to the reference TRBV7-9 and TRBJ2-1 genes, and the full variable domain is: DTGVSQNPRHKITKRGQNVTFRCDPISEHNRLYWYRQTLGQGPEFLTYFQNEAQLEKSRLLSDRFSAERPKGSFSTLEIQRTEQGDSAMYLCASSPGGNEQFFGPGTRLTVL.